Shown below are 32 T cell receptor beta chains from a single sample sequenced in a study of blood T cell repertoires in COVID-19. The assay was immunoSEQ multiplex PCR, and TCRdb's table has in-frame clones only and misses some. The sample includes tens of thousands of clones, roughly 90% of them seen just once. Source material: peripheral blood. The source is a woman aged 40 to 50 with active or convalescent COVID-19.

This chain uses TRBV21-1 with TRBJ1-6. TRBV21-1 is tagged as a pseudogene. The CDR3 runs to 16 residues. CDR3 sequence reads: CASRHATEKSNSPLHF. The DNA for the CDR3 is TGTGCCAGCAGGCACGCAACCGAGAAGAGTAATTCACCCCTCCACTTT.

The V gene is TRBV28, the J gene TRBJ2-5, with TRBD2 matching 13 bases. V lost 3 bases and J lost 7; bases outside the gene matches: 8. Germline CDR1 MDHEN, CDR2 SYDVKM. The CDR3 consists of 16 residues. CDR3 bases: TGTGCCAGCAGTTTTGGACTAGCGGGAGTTTGGGTGACCCAGTACTTC. Translating gives CASSFGLAGVWVTQYF.

The DNA for the CDR3 is TGTGCCAGCATCACGACAGCTGTCTCCTACAATGAGCAGTTCTTC. Translated, it gives CASITTAVSYNEQFF. V and J are TRBV21-1 and TRBJ2-1; the D segment call TRBD1 is taken from the table without a DNA check. TRBV21-1 represents a pseudogene. The CDR3 is 15 amino acids.

The chain is built from TRBV27 and TRBJ2-7, with TRBD2 identical over 7 bases. The trim removed 3 bases at V and 3 bases at J, leaving 8 bases unmatched. The CDR3 spans 15 residues. Germline CDR1 reads MNHEY; CDR2 reads SMNVEV (reference sequence). The CDR3 sequence: CASSFQPSGLYEQYF. The CDR3 DNA reads TGTGCCAGCAGTTTTCAGCCTAGCGGACTCTACGAGCAGTACTTC.

Points on this clone: One end of the junction is discordant with germline, which a read error may explain. This chain uses TRBV7-7 with TRBJ2-5, with D possibly TRBD2 on 6 matching bases. This CDR3 comprises 16 residues. CDR1 and CDR2 (germline): SSHAT, FNYEAQ (reference sequence). This chain's CDR3 is CASSPNPGGGEETQYF. The CDR3 nucleotides are TGTGCTAGCAGCCCAAACCCCGGGGGAGGTGAAGAGACCCAGTACTTC.

V is TRBV9 and J is TRBJ2-5; TRBD1 might be the D (6 bases). V was pared by 0 bases and J by 5 bases, with 14 bases between. Germline CDR1 is SGDLS and CDR2 is YYNGEE. The CDR3 runs to 15 residues. The CDR3: CASSVDGGEWETQYF. CDR3 DNA: TGTGCCAGCAGCGTAGATGGGGGCGAGTGGGAGACCCAGTACTTC.

The chain has TRBV4-1 and TRBJ1-4, with 8 bases fitting TRBD1. J was trimmed by 7 bases and V by 1 base; bases with no gene match: 8. Per germline, CDR1 MGHRA and CDR2 YSYEKL. This CDR3 has 16 amino acids. This CDR3 is CASSQVPTGGTEKLFF. CDR3 nucleotide sequence: TGCGCCAGCAGCCAAGTCCCCACAGGGGGGACTGAAAAACTGTTTTTT.

This clone was seen more than once but under ten times. The V and J genes are TRBV7-2 and TRBJ1-1; tentatively, D is TRBD1 (5 bases). CDR3 length: 14 amino acids. CDR1 SGHTA and CDR2 FQGNSA come from the germline V gene. Trimming removed 2 bases from V and 3 bases from J, with 10 bases in between. CDR3 sequence reads: CASSLMGGDTEAFF. CDR3 bases: TGTGCCAGCAGCTTAATGGGAGGGGACACTGAAGCTTTCTTT.

This chain links TRBV2 with TRBJ1-2, with 7 bases lining up with TRBD1. CDR3 length: 13 residues. Trimming took 6 bases from V and 8 from J; bases not matched to a gene: 9. CDR1 SNHLY and CDR2 FYNNEI come from the germline V gene. The CDR3 loop reads CASRSDRVHGYTF. The DNA for the CDR3 is TGTGCCAGCAGAAGCGACAGGGTCCACGGCTACACCTTC.

V usage is TRBV27 and J usage is TRBJ2-6; possibly TRBD2 for D (5 bases). Germline values: CDR1 MNHEY, CDR2 SMNVEV (reference sequence). This CDR3 has 14 amino acids. Between the trimmed V and J ends, which lost 5 bases and 6 bases, there was a span of 11 bases. The CDR3 DNA reads TGTGCCAGCAGTGTAGGACTGGTGGCCAACGTCCTGACTTTC. Its protein product is CASSVGLVANVLTF.

V gene TRBV7-9 combines with J gene TRBJ1-2, with D possibly being TRBD1 (5 bases). There are 14 residues in the CDR3. Germline values: CDR1 SEHNR, CDR2 FQNEAQ (reference sequence). V lost 2 bases, J lost 4 bases, and 11 bases lay in between. Written as DNA, the CDR3 is TGTGCCAGCAGCTTACAGGGTCCTACCTATGGCTACACCTTC. As protein: CASSLQGPTYGYTF.

The chain uses TRBV9 and TRBJ2-7; 11 bases map to TRBD2. The CDR3 consists of 16 residues. J lost 6 bases, V lost 9 bases, and 17 bases had no gene match. CDR1 SGDLS and CDR2 YYNGEE come from the germline V gene. CDR3 sequence reads: CATNSSGRPVDGEQYF. CDR3 nucleotide sequence: TGTGCCACCAACTCTAGCGGGAGGCCCGTGGATGGCGAGCAGTACTTC.

The chain combines TRBV5-4 with TRBJ2-1; 9 positions agree with TRBD1. This CDR3 is 13 amino acids long. V shed 4 bases and J 8 bases; nucleotides not matched to a gene: 4. Germline V CDR1 and CDR2: SGHNT, YYREEE (reference sequence). DNA for the CDR3: TGTGCCAGCAGCCCGGACAGGGGCGATGAGCAGTTCTTC. It yields the protein CASSPDRGDEQFF.

The chain links TRBV20-1 to TRBJ2-7, with D maybe TRBD1 (6 bases). Germline V gene lookup returns CDR1 DFQATT and CDR2 SNEGSKA (reference sequence). The CDR3 runs 16 residues. The germline V and J ends were trimmed by 3 bases and 6 bases, with 24 bases remaining between them. Here the CDR3 DNA reads TGCAGTGCTAGTCTACCGGCGATATTACAAGGGGGCGAGCAGTACTTC. Translation: CSASLPAILQGGEQYF.

The chain combines TRBV11-1 with TRBJ2-5; 9 bases fit TRBD2. The CDR3 length is 15 residues. Germline V gene data show CDR1 as SGHAT and CDR2 as FQDESV (reference sequence). J gave up 1 base and V 3 bases, and 3 bases lay outside the gene matches. This CDR3 is CASSFGTSLQETQYF. The CDR3 region has the DNA TGTGCCAGCAGCTTCGGGACTAGCCTCCAAGAGACCCAGTACTTC.

V and J are TRBV30 and TRBJ1-5; D may be TRBD1 (5 bases). Per germline, CDR1 GTSNPN and CDR2 SVGIG (reference sequence). V was trimmed by 0 bases and J by 11 bases, leaving 17 bases between them. This CDR3 region has 14 residues. CDR3: CAWSVPGGGWTQHF. DNA of the CDR3: TGTGCCTGGAGTGTACCCGGGGGGGGATGGACCCAGCATTTT.

V gene TRBV7-9 combines with J gene TRBJ2-5, with a weak D call TRBD2 (7 bases). The germline V and J ends were trimmed by 5 bases and 0 bases, with 19 bases remaining between them. The CDR3 length is 17 residues. Germline V gene lookup returns CDR1 SEHNR and CDR2 FQNEAQ (reference sequence). The DNA for the CDR3 is TGTGCCAGCAGCCCTAGGGGGGTGGGGGGGCACCAAGAGACCCAGTACTTC. This sequence encodes CASSPRGVGGHQETQYF.

This rearrangement joins TRBV19 to TRBJ1-1; tentatively, D is TRBD1 (6 bases). Looked up from germline, CDR1 is LNHDA and CDR2 is SQIVND (reference sequence). The CDR3 loop spans 12 amino acids. Trimming stripped 7 bases from V and 8 bases from J, with 14 bases between. The CDR3 nucleotides are TGTGCCAGTAAGCTAGTACAGGGAGAAGCTTTCTTT. It is translated as CASKLVQGEAFF.

The chain carries TRBV11-1 and TRBJ2-5; the match to TRBD1 covers 7 bases. The CDR3 extends over 15 amino acids. Germline CDR1 and CDR2: SGHAT and FQDESV (reference sequence). The trim removed 5 bases at V and 1 base at J, leaving 7 bases unmatched. CDR3 DNA: TGTGCCAGCAGCCCCGGGACAGCACTCCAAGAGACCCAGTACTTC. It is translated as CASSPGTALQETQYF.

V gene TRBV29-1 combines with J gene TRBJ2-5, with TRBD2 identical over 9 bases. V lost 4 bases to trimming and J lost 3 bases; unmatched junction nucleotides: 15. The CDR3 runs 17 residues. The germline gives CDR1 SQVTM, CDR2 ANQGSEA. CDR3: CSVVPSGTSISKETQYF. CDR3 sequence (DNA): TGCAGCGTTGTACCTAGCGGGACTTCAATTAGCAAAGAGACCCAGTACTTC.

CDR3 sequence reads: CSVVGGGLNTEAFF. The CDR3 coding sequence is TGCAGCGTTGTTGGGGGAGGGTTGAACACTGAAGCTTTCTTT. The chain recombines TRBV29-1 with TRBJ1-1, with D possibly TRBD1 on 5 matching bases. This CDR3 has 14 residues. From germline, CDR1 is SQVTM and CDR2 ANQGSEA. V was clipped by 4 bases and J by 0 bases, with 12 bases between them.

The chain employs TRBV30 and TRBJ1-2, with a weak D call TRBD1 (5 bases). With 0 bases removed from V and 3 bases from J, the gap between germline ends came to 8 bases. Germline loops: CDR1 GTSNPN, CDR2 SVGIG (reference sequence). The CDR3 is 13 residues long. Written as DNA, the CDR3 is TGTGCCTGGAGTGTCGGGGGAGACTATGGCTACACCTTC. This gives the protein CAWSVGGDYGYTF.

This clone was found a few times. The V gene is TRBV29-1, the J gene TRBJ1-2; D is unclear. V lost 6 bases to trimming and J lost 1 base, with 6 bases between them. The germline CDR1 and CDR2 sequences are SQVTM and ANQGSEA. This CDR3 has 11 amino acids. The CDR3 bases are TGCAGCGTCAGAAGTAACTATGGCTACACCTTC. It encodes CSVRSNYGYTF.

The V and J genes are TRBV4-1 and TRBJ2-4, with no clear D. The CDR3 runs 14 residues. V lost 0 bases and J lost 11, with 14 bases in between. CDR1 is MGHRA, CDR2 YSYEKL, per germline. The CDR3 sequence: CASSQDGAEEFQYF. CDR3 nucleotides: TGCGCCAGCAGCCAAGATGGTGCAGAGGAGTTTCAGTACTTC.

The rearrangement uses TRBV27 and TRBJ2-5, with TRBD2 identical over 8 bases. V was clipped by 3 bases and J by 3 bases; unmatched bases: 9. Germline V gene lookup returns CDR1 MNHEY and CDR2 SMNVEV (reference sequence). The CDR3 spans 16 residues. CDR3 amino acids: CASSFDLAGNKETQYF. Written as DNA, the CDR3 is TGTGCCAGCAGTTTCGACCTAGCGGGCAATAAAGAGACCCAGTACTTC.

The chain combines TRBV7-3 with TRBJ2-2; D gene ambiguous. The CDR3 runs 13 residues. The V and J ends lost 6 bases and 1 base respectively, with 6 bases between them. Germline V gene lookup returns CDR1 SGHTA and CDR2 FQGTGA. CDR3 loop: CASRRQNTGELFF. The CDR3 DNA sequence: TGTGCCAGCAGAAGACAGAACACCGGGGAGCTGTTTTTT.

This CDR3 is CASSYEGAREKLFF. CDR3 bases: TGTGCCAGCAGTTACGAAGGGGCGCGGGAAAAACTGTTTTTT. The chain links TRBV6-5 to TRBJ1-4; maybe TRBD1 (5 bases). Trimming pared 2 bases from V and 8 bases from J, leaving 12 bases between. This CDR3 is 14 amino acids long. Looked up from germline, CDR1 is MNHEY and CDR2 is SVGAGI.

The chain recombines TRBV5-4 with TRBJ2-5, with a tentative D call TRBD1 (6 bases). V shed 1 base and J shed 4 bases, with 17 bases lying between them. The CDR3 spans 16 residues. Germline values: CDR1 SGHNT, CDR2 YYREEE (reference sequence). The CDR3 DNA reads as TGTGCCAGCAGCTTGCCCCCCCTTGACAGGTTAGAGACCCAGTACTTC. Residues: CASSLPPLDRLETQYF.

This chain uses TRBV5-1 with TRBJ2-7; D might be TRBD1 (6 bases). Germline V CDR1 and CDR2: SGHRS, YFSETQ. The CDR3 contains 13 residues. Trimming took off 4 bases at V and 3 bases at J, with 11 bases between the two ends. CDR3 region: CASSQGQFYEQYF. The CDR3 DNA reads as TGCGCCAGCAGCCAGGGACAATTCTACGAGCAGTACTTC.

The gene calls are TRBV5-1 and TRBJ1-1; 12 positions agree with TRBD1. Germline lookup yields CDR1 SGHRS and CDR2 YFSETQ. V gave up 5 bases and J gave up 11 bases; unmatched junction bases: 10. CDR3 length: 14 amino acids. CDR3 DNA: TGCGCCAGCAGGGGGGACAGGGGGCCGAAGGAGGCTTTCTTT. Translated, it gives CASRGDRGPKEAFF.

Concerning this clone itself: The germline gene is not matched at one end of the junction; a read error may be the cause. The DNA of the CDR3 is TGCAGCGTCGAAGGGACTAGAGGCTCTTACGAGCAGTACTTC. Amino acids: CSVEGTRGSYEQYF. The chain joins TRBV29-1 to TRBJ2-7; 8 bases agree with TRBD2. The CDR3 totals 14 residues. The germline gives CDR1 SQVTM, CDR2 ANQGSEA.

The CDR3 here is CASSQDQGLHTDTQYF. The CDR3 nucleotides are TGCGCCAGCAGCCAAGATCAAGGACTGCACACAGATACGCAGTATTTT. The rearrangement links TRBV4-1 to TRBJ2-3, with D perhaps matching TRBD2 (5 bases). The ends were cut back, 0 bases at V and 2 bases at J, with 12 bases in the middle. Per the germline V gene, CDR1 is MGHRA and CDR2 is YSYEKL. The CDR3 contains 16 residues.